Presented here are 25 T cell receptor beta chains from one specimen sequenced in a study of blood T cell repertoires in COVID-19 (dated by TCRdb to about 2020). Libraries were constructed by the immunoSEQ multiplex PCR assay. The clones in this table, taken by TCRdb from immuneACCESS, are in-frame only. Not every clone is retained; where verified, under half of the shortfall comes from an unresolved V gene, and the cause of the rest is unknown. The sample yields about 480,000 clones; approximately 91% were counted once. The top ten hold roughly 7.4% of the sample. Input material: peripheral blood. These receptors were taken from a woman aged 45-60 years with COVID-19, enrolled during active disease.

The chain is built from TRBV18 and TRBJ2-4; no reliable D call. Germline values: CDR1 KGHSH, CDR2 LQKENI. Trimming removed 2 bases at V and 5 bases at J, with 10 bases between. The CDR3 is 14 amino acids. Written as DNA, the CDR3 is TGTGCCAGCTCACCAGTTAGCAACCAAAACATTCAGTACTTC. Its translation is CASSPVSNQNIQYF.

The chain joins TRBV9 to TRBJ1-3, with a possible D match to TRBD1 (6 bases). This CDR3 has 16 residues. Trimming shortened V by 4 bases and J by 3 bases, and 17 bases separated the two germline ends. Germline lookup yields CDR1 SGDLS and CDR2 YYNGEE. The DNA for the CDR3 is TGTGCCAGCAGCTCCAATTACAGGGCGGGTGGAAACACCATATATTTT. Protein product: CASSSNYRAGGNTIYF.

V usage is TRBV15 and J usage is TRBJ2-7; D may be TRBD2 (6 bases). Germline assignment: CDR1 LNHNV and CDR2 YYDKDF (reference sequence). The CDR3 consists of 15 residues. V was clipped by 1 base and J by 1 base, with 11 bases between them. CDR3 in amino acids: CATSRGGDPSYEQYF. The CDR3 DNA follows: TGTGCCACCAGCAGAGGCGGGGACCCTTCCTACGAGCAGTACTTC.

The CDR3 DNA sequence: TGTGCCAGCAGCTTAGGGTACAGGGGGCCTAACTATGGCTACACCTTC. It specifies CASSLGYRGPNYGYTF. This chain joins TRBV7-9 and TRBJ1-2; 9 bases are shared with TRBD1. V shed 1 base, J shed 0 bases, and the junction held 3 bases outside the gene matches. This CDR3 is 16 amino acids long. Germline CDR1 and CDR2: SEHNR and FQNEAQ (reference sequence).

The chain carries TRBV10-3 and TRBJ1-6, with 7 bases matching TRBD1. The V gene's germline CDR1 is ENHRY and CDR2 SYGVKD. With V trimmed by 1 base and J by 10 bases, 1 base remained unmatched. The CDR3 contains 13 residues. The chain's CDR3 is CAISEWDSSPLHF. The CDR3 DNA is TGTGCCATCAGTGAGTGGGACAGCTCACCCCTCCACTTT.

Only a few counts were recorded for this clone. The chain joins TRBV20-1 to TRBJ2-3; perhaps TRBD1 as D (5 bases). The CDR3 has 14 amino acids. Germline V gives CDR1 DFQATT, CDR2 SNEGSKA (reference sequence). The V and J ends lost 3 bases and 2 bases respectively, with 12 bases between them. CDR3 residues: CSASPYRNTDTQYF. CDR3 in DNA: TGCAGTGCTAGTCCGTACAGGAACACAGATACGCAGTATTTT.

This chain links TRBV6-7 with TRBJ2-7; 8 positions agree with TRBD1. TRBV6-7 carries the ORF label, with uncertain function. V was clipped by 6 bases and J by 2 bases; unmatched bases: 9. The CDR3 has 15 residues. CDR3 coding DNA: TGTGCCAGCAGATCCTACAGGGGGGAGACCTACGAGCAGTACTTC. Translating gives CASRSYRGETYEQYF.

This sequence joins TRBV28 and TRBJ2-7, with D tentatively TRBD2 (5 bases). Germline V lookup: CDR1 MDHEN, CDR2 SYDVKM. V was cut by 4 bases and J by 0 bases, with 13 bases left in between. CDR3 length: 15 residues. CDR3 DNA: TGTGCCAGCAGTTCGGCGGCGGGCAGCTCCTACGAGCAGTACTTC. It translates to CASSSAAGSSYEQYF.

The J gene is TRBJ1-1, the V gene TRBV5-1; 7 bases are a match to TRBD1. Germline V gene data show CDR1 as SGHRS and CDR2 as YFSETQ. This CDR3 spans 15 amino acids. The ends lost 0 bases at V and 1 base at J; junction bases unmatched: 3. CDR3 loop: CASSLGDSKNTEAFF. The CDR3 DNA reads as TGCGCCAGCAGCTTGGGGGACAGTAAGAACACTGAAGCTTTCTTT.

The chain has TRBV18 and TRBJ1-1; D gene ambiguous. The CDR3 sequence is 14 residues long. Per germline, CDR1 KGHSH and CDR2 LQKENI. V gave up 5 bases and J gave up 4 bases, with 14 bases separating them. The CDR3 here is CASSDPERGTEAFF. The DNA for the CDR3 is TGTGCCAGCTCAGATCCGGAGCGGGGCACTGAAGCTTTCTTT. Full variable domain (rest looked up from reference TRBV18 and TRBJ1-1): NAGVMQNPRHLVRRRGQEARLRCSPMKGHSHVYWYRQLPEEGLKFMVYLQKENIIDESGMPKERFSAEFPKEGPSILRIQQVVRGDSAAYFCASSDPERGTEAFFGQGTRLTVV.

The count of this clone is one. The V gene is TRBV7-9, the J gene TRBJ1-5; D not resolved. Germline lookup yields CDR1 SEHNR and CDR2 FQNEAQ (reference sequence). V gave up 3 bases and J gave up 0 bases, with 3 bases separating them. The CDR3 is 13 residues long. In DNA, the CDR3 is TGTGCCAGCAGCTTTAATAGCAATCAGCCCCAGCATTTT. Translating it yields CASSFNSNQPQHF.

This clone occurred once. The V call is TRBV11-3, the J call TRBJ1-1; no clear D. V was trimmed by 5 bases and J by 1 base, leaving 8 bases between them. In germline, CDR1 is SGHNT, CDR2 YENEEA. The CDR3 loop spans 13 amino acids. In DNA form, the CDR3 reads TGTGCCAGCAGCCTCCCCCCGAACACTGAAGCTTTCTTT. It translates to CASSLPPNTEAFF.

The chain employs TRBV9 and TRBJ2-2; the D gene is possibly TRBD1 (5 bases). Germline CDR1 is SGDLS and CDR2 is YYNGEE. This CDR3 has 16 amino acids. The V and J ends lost 2 bases and 2 bases respectively, with 13 bases between them. CDR3 in DNA: TGTGCCAGCAGCGTCCTTCGGACACCTAACACCGGGGAGCTGTTTTTT. Translating it yields CASSVLRTPNTGELFF.

The chain combines TRBV28 with TRBJ2-3; the D gene is possibly TRBD2 (6 bases). CDR1 is MDHEN and CDR2 is SYDVKM in the germline V gene. CDR3 length: 16 residues. V shed 6 bases and J shed 2 bases, with 18 bases lying between them. The chain's CDR3 is CASSSPSREVTDTQYF. The CDR3 nucleotides are TGTGCCAGCAGCTCTCCCTCGAGGGAGGTCACAGATACGCAGTATTTT.

The chain employs TRBV24-1 and TRBJ2-1; D unresolved. The CDR3 runs 13 residues. V was pared by 4 bases and J by 8 bases, with 11 bases between. Germline-derived CDR1 and CDR2 are KGHDR and SFDVKD. Written as DNA, the CDR3 is TGTGCCACCAGTGAGGGCTATTCCGATGAGCAGTTCTTC. Translated: CATSEGYSDEQFF.

This clone appeared a single time. Other DNA sequences in this specimen translate into the identical CDR3. The chain has TRBV27 and TRBJ1-1; 9 bases are shared with TRBD1. V lost 4 bases to trimming and J lost 0 bases; unmatched junction nucleotides: 3. CDR1 and CDR2 from the germline V gene are MNHEY and SMNVEV (reference sequence). The CDR3 spans 15 residues. CDR3 coding DNA: TGTGCCAGCAGTTCGGGACAGGGATTGAACACTGAAGCTTTCTTT. Protein: CASSSGQGLNTEAFF.

The chain employs TRBV30 and TRBJ2-1; perhaps TRBD1 as D (5 bases). The CDR3 loop spans 13 amino acids. The V and J ends lost 2 bases and 5 bases respectively, with 10 bases between them. Germline V lookup: CDR1 GTSNPN, CDR2 SVGIG (reference sequence). The CDR3 here is CAWSPDRDNEQFF. Here the CDR3 DNA reads TGTGCCTGGAGTCCCGACAGAGACAATGAGCAGTTCTTC. Variable domain in full (rest from reference TRBV30 and TRBJ2-1): SQTIHQWPATLVQPVGSPLSLECTVEGTSNPNLYWYRQAAGRGLQLLFYSVGIGQISSEVPQNLSASRPQDRQFILSSKKLLLSDSGFYLCAWSPDRDNEQFFGPGTRLTVL.

Comments on this clone: At the DNA level, this CDR3 is encoded by other sequences in the same sample as well. V gene TRBV6-5 combines with J gene TRBJ1-5, with 9 bases aligning to TRBD1. The CDR3 has 15 residues. Germline lookup yields CDR1 MNHEY and CDR2 SVGAGI. The trim removed 5 bases at V and 1 base at J, leaving 3 bases unmatched. The CDR3 bases are TGTGCCAGCAGTAGGGACAGGGTAAGCAATCAGCCCCAGCATTTT. This translates into CASSRDRVSNQPQHF.

The chain uses TRBV28 and TRBJ2-1; 8 nucleotides agree with TRBD2. V trimming: 3 bases; J trimming: 8 bases; junction bases outside the gene matches: 15. The CDR3 totals 17 residues. Germline V CDR1 and CDR2: MDHEN, SYDVKM. The CDR3 DNA is TGTGCCAGCAGTTTCCCCCCCTGGCGGGGGGAAAAAGATGAGCAGTTCTTC. It translates to CASSFPPWRGEKDEQFF.

The rearrangement links TRBV7-2 to TRBJ1-4; TRBD1 matches 7 bases. Germline CDR1 is SGHTA and CDR2 is FQGNSA. The CDR3 contains 14 residues. The V gene end was trimmed by 5 bases and the J gene end by 6 bases; junction bases not matched to a gene: 6. In DNA form, the CDR3 reads TGTGCCAGCAGCACGACAGGGCCCTATGAAAAACTGTTTTTT. Translated, it gives CASSTTGPYEKLFF. Full variable domain (remainder filled in from reference TRBV7-2 and TRBJ1-4): GAGVSQSPSNKVTEKGKDVELRCDPISGHTALYWYRQSLGQGLEFLIYFQGNSAPDKSGLPSDRFSAERTGGSVSTLTIQRTQQEDSAVYLCASSTTGPYEKLFFGSGTQLSVL.

The chain employs TRBV30 and TRBJ2-7; weak D call: TRBD1 (5 bases). Deletions cut 2 bases from V and 4 bases from J, with 21 bases between. The CDR3 is 16 residues long. Germline values: CDR1 GTSNPN, CDR2 SVGIG (reference sequence). CDR3 sequence: CAWSLGAGLRRYEQYF. The DNA for the CDR3 is TGTGCCTGGAGTCTTGGGGCTGGCCTTAGAAGGTACGAGCAGTACTTC.

This clone was detected only once. This chain joins TRBV2 and TRBJ2-5, with 9 nucleotides matching TRBD2. Germline CDR1 SNHLY, CDR2 FYNNEI. The J segment lost 4 bases and the V segment lost 4 bases, leaving 4 bases of the junction unmatched. The CDR3 runs 14 residues. CDR3 amino acids: CASSGGGGRETQYF. The CDR3 DNA sequence: TGTGCCAGCAGTGGCGGGGGGGGACGAGAGACCCAGTACTTC.

This clone has a handful of counts. In the same sample, other DNA sequences code for this CDR3. J is TRBJ1-1 and V is TRBV5-1, with 7 positions matching TRBD1. The CDR3 extends over 14 amino acids. Germline lookup yields CDR1 SGHRS and CDR2 YFSETQ. Germline trimming cut 0 bases from V and 4 bases from J; bases unmatched to any gene: 3. The CDR3 loop reads CASSLDRGGTEAFF. CDR3 sequence (DNA): TGCGCCAGCAGCTTGGACAGGGGAGGCACTGAAGCTTTCTTT.

This clone was seen a few times. The CDR3 DNA sequence: TGTGCCAGCAGCAAACCTCCCCTCGTTGCTAGCGGGGGCTATGAGCAGTTCTTC. Translating it yields CASSKPPLVASGGYEQFF. The chain combines TRBV21-1 with TRBJ2-1; TRBD2, the D gene given by the table, was not confirmed from the DNA. TRBV21-1 is tagged as a pseudogene. This CDR3 region has 18 residues.

The V and J genes are TRBV6-6 and TRBJ2-1, with 12 positions matching TRBD2. CDR1 and CDR2 (germline): MNHNY, SVGAGI (reference sequence). V trimming: 5 bases; J trimming: 0 bases; junction bases outside the gene matches: 5. The CDR3 sequence is 17 residues long. The CDR3 bases are TGTGCCAGCAGTCCGACTAGCGGGGGTACCTCCTACAATGAGCAGTTCTTC. Translation: CASSPTSGGTSYNEQFF.